Shown below are 9 T cell receptor beta chains from a single sample sequenced in a study of blood T cell repertoires in COVID-19. The method was immunoSEQ multiplex PCR; TCRdb's version includes in-frame clones alone and lacks a portion of them. The data contain about 190,000 clones, around 90% of them seen just once; the ten biggest clones take up around 7%. Sequenced input: peripheral blood. These receptors were obtained from a man between 40 and 49 years old with acute or convalescent COVID-19.

The V call is TRBV5-1, the J call TRBJ2-1, with 13 bases fitting TRBD2. The CDR3 has 16 amino acids. Germline lookup yields CDR1 SGHRS and CDR2 YFSETQ. The J segment lost 8 bases and the V segment lost 5 bases, leaving 10 bases of the junction unmatched. This CDR3 reads CASRRGTSGGVDEQFF. The CDR3 DNA sequence: TGCGCCAGCAGGCGTGGAACTAGCGGGGGGGTCGATGAGCAGTTCTTC. The whole variable domain, filled in from reference TRBV5-1 and TRBJ2-1, reads KAGVTQTPRYLIKTRGQQVTLSCSPISGHRSVSWYQQTPGQGLQFLFEYFSETQRNKGNFPGRFSGRQFSNSRSEMNVSTLELGDSALYLCASRRGTSGGVDEQFFGPGTRLTVL.

Remarks on this clone: The junction departs from germline at one end; a sequencing error may be responsible. The V gene is TRBV7-7, the J gene TRBJ2-2; D remains ambiguous. This CDR3 contains 13 residues. Germline CDR1 SSHAT, CDR2 FNYEAQ (reference sequence). As DNA, the CDR3 is TGTGCTAGCAGCTTAGTTTCAACCGGGGAGCTGTTTTTT. Its translation is CASSLVSTGELFF.

This sequence joins TRBV7-8 and TRBJ1-5, with D tentatively TRBD1 (6 bases). Germline assignment: CDR1 SGHVS and CDR2 FQNEAQ. V was pared by 2 bases and J by 5 bases, with 13 bases between. CDR3 length equals 15 residues. The CDR3 loop is CASSLLRRGDQPQHF. CDR3 coding DNA: TGTGCCAGCAGCTTACTACGCAGGGGAGATCAGCCCCAGCATTTT.

The gene calls are TRBV11-2 and TRBJ1-1, with 7 bases lining up with TRBD1. Per germline, CDR1 SGHAT and CDR2 FQNNGV. Germline trimming cut 5 bases from V and 6 bases from J; bases unmatched to any gene: 6. The CDR3 length is 13 residues. The CDR3 DNA follows: TGTGCCAGCAGCCCTAACAGGGGCCCTGAAGCTTTCTTT. This gives the protein CASSPNRGPEAFF.

CDR3 DNA sequence: TGCGCCAGCCGTCGACAGGGGGGCTCGAACACTGAAGCTTTCTTT. Amino acids: CASRRQGGSNTEAFF. The V and J genes are TRBV5-1 and TRBJ1-1; 9 bases match TRBD1. The length of the CDR3 is 15 residues. V lost 7 bases, J lost 1 base, and 8 bases stayed unmatched. From germline, CDR1 is SGHRS and CDR2 YFSETQ. The full variable domain, rest sourced from reference TRBV5-1 and TRBJ1-1, is KAGVTQTPRYLIKTRGQQVTLSCSPISGHRSVSWYQQTPGQGLQFLFEYFSETQRNKGNFPGRFSGRQFSNSRSEMNVSTLELGDSALYLCASRRQGGSNTEAFFGQGTRLTVV.

The rearrangement uses TRBV30 and TRBJ1-1; D is ambiguous. CDR3 size: 11 residues. Germline-derived CDR1 and CDR2 are GTSNPN and SVGIG (reference sequence). Trimming cost V 0 bases and J 6 bases, with 5 bases left between them. In DNA form, the CDR3 reads TGTGCCTGGAGTGTAACGGCTGAAGCTTTCTTT. It codes for CAWSVTAEAFF.

A single count supports this clone. A junction end diverges from the germline sequence, so it may reflect a read error. The V and J genes are TRBV30 and TRBJ2-2; D is possibly TRBD1 (7 bases). The CDR3 runs to 12 residues. Germline V gene data show CDR1 as GTSNPN and CDR2 as SVGIG (reference sequence). CDR3 amino acids: CARRGPIGELFF. The CDR3 bases are TGTGCCCGGAGGGGGCCAATCGGGGAGCTGTTTTTT.

V gene TRBV18 combines with J gene TRBJ2-7; 12 bases align to TRBD2. The trim removed 4 bases at V and 4 bases at J, leaving 5 bases unmatched. Germline lookup yields CDR1 KGHSH and CDR2 LQKENI. This CDR3 contains 15 residues. Here the CDR3 DNA reads TGTGCCAGCTCACTTCTAGCGGGGGGGCAATACGAGCAGTACTTC. Protein product: CASSLLAGGQYEQYF.

This rearrangement joins TRBV5-1 to TRBJ2-7, with 8 nucleotides matching TRBD1. The CDR3 sequence is 13 residues long. V dropped 7 bases and J dropped 5; count of bases not matched to a gene: 8. The germline V gene has CDR1 SGHRS and CDR2 YFSETQ. CDR3 in DNA: TGCGCCAGCCGGCCGACAGGGGCCCACGAGCAGTACTTC. Residues: CASRPTGAHEQYF.